The T cell receptor beta chain described here comes from a study of blood T cell repertoires in COVID-19. The length of the CDR3 is 13 residues. The germline V gene has CDR1 SNHLY and CDR2 FYNNEI. Trimming stripped 7 bases from V and 2 bases from J, with 10 bases between. Method: immunoSEQ multiplex PCR; TCRdb's copy keeps in-frame clones and lacks some. The sample lists about 360,000 clones; around nine tenths were seen once. V is TRBV2 and J is TRBJ2-3; D is uncertain. This sequence originates from a human donor in a cohort sampled during active COVID-19. Sequenced material: peripheral blood. The CDR3 DNA is TGTGCCAGCAAGCGAAGGTTCACAGATACGCAGTATTTT. Residues: CASKRRFTDTQYF. Together with reference TRBV2 and TRBJ2-3, the CDR3 gives the full variable domain: EPEVTQTPSHQVTQMGQEVILRCVPISNHLYFYWYRQILGQKVEFLVSFYNNEISEKSEIFDDQFSVERPDGSNFTLKIRSTKLEDSAMYFCASKRRFTDTQYFGPGTRLTVL.